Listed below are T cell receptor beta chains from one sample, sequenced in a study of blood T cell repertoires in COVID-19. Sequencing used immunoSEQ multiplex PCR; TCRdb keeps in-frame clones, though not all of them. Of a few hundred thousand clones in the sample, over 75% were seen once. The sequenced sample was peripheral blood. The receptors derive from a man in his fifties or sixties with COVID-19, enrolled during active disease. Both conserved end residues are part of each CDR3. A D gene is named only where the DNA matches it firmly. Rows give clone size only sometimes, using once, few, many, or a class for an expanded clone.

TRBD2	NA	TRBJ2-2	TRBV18	TGTGCCAGCTCACCGGGACTAGCGGGGCAGAGCACCGGGGAGCTGTTTTTT	CASSPGLAGQSTGELFF
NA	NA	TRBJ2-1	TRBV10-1	TGCGCCAGCAGTAATAGCCACAATGAGCAGTTCTTC	CASSNSHNEQFF
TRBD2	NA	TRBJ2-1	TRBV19	TGTGCCAGTAGTATCCGCCCCGGAGCGGGAGGCCACAATGAGCAGTTCTTC	CASSIRPGAGGHNEQFF
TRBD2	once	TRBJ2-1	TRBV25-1	TGTGCCAGCAGTGAACCTAGGCTAGCGGGGGGTAATGAGCAGTTCTTC	CASSEPRLAGGNEQFF
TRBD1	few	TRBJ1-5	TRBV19	TGTGCCAGTAGGCCCCGGACAGGGGGAATGCATCAGCCCCAGCATTTT	CASRPRTGGMHQPQHF
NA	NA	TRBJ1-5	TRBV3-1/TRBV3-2	TGTGCCAGCAGCCAAACTCAGGTCACGGGGCAGCCCCAGCATTTT	CASSQTQVTGQPQHF
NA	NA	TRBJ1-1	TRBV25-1	TGTGCCAGCAGTGTCCCCGGGGGGAAGAACACTGAAGCTTTCTTT	CASSVPGGKNTEAFF
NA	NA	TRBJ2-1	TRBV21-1	TGTGCCAGCAGCAAAAAAATCCCTCGTGAGCAGTTCTTC	CASSKKIPREQFF
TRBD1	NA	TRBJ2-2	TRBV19	TGTGCCAGTAGTCTTGGACAGGGCTCTCACACCGGGGAGCTGTTTTTT	CASSLGQGSHTGELFF
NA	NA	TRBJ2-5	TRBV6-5	TGTGCCAGCAGGGACAGAATTCAAGAGACCCAGTACTTC	CASRDRIQETQYF
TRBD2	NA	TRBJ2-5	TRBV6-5	TGTGCCAGCGGGCTAGCGGGGGGTCCGCGGGAGACCCAGTACTTC	CASGLAGGPRETQYF
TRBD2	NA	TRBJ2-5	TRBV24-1	TGTGCCACCAGTGAACCAATAGCGGGGGGCGTTCAAGAGACCCAGTACTTC	CATSEPIAGGVQETQYF
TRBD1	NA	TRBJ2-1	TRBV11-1	TGTGCCAGCAACAGCAACAGGGGACCTTCCTACAATGAGCAGTTCTTC	CASNSNRGPSYNEQFF
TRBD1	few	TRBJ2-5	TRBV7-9	TGTGCCAGCAGCTCCCCTCAAACAGGGGTCGAGACCCAGTACTTC	CASSSPQTGVETQYF
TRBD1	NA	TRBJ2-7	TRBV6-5	TGTGCCAGCAGTCTACAGGGGTCAAAGACCTACGAGCAGTACTTC	CASSLQGSKTYEQYF
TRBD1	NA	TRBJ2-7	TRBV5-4	TGTGCCAGCAGCACTGGGACAGGGGTCTCCTACGAGCAGTACTTC	CASSTGTGVSYEQYF
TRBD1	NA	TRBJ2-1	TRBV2	TGTGCCAGCAGACCCGGGACAGGGGGCTGGAATGAGCAGTTCTTC	CASRPGTGGWNEQFF
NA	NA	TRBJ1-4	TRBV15	TGTGCCACCAGCAGAGACACAGGGTTGGTTGGAAAACTGTTTTTT	CATSRDTGLVGKLFF
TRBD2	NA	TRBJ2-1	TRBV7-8	TGTGCCAGCAGCCTATCAGGACTAGCGGTCGGCTTGCCGTTCTTC	CASSLSGLAVGLPFF
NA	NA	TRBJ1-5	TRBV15	TGTGCCACCAGCAGAGATGGGGAGGGGTACCAGCCCCAGCATTTT	CATSRDGEGYQPQHF
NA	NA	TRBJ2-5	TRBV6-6	TGTGCCAGCAGCCTTGGGGCCCAAGAGACCCAGTACTTC	CASSLGAQETQYF
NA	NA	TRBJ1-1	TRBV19	TGTGCCAGTACAACGGCGGGGATGAACACTGAAGCTTTCTTT	CASTTAGMNTEAFF
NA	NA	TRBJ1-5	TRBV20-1	TGCAGTGTTTCTCATCAGCCCCAGCATTTT	CSVSHQPQHF
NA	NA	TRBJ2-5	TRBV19	TGTGCCAGTAGCAAACAGGGAATGGTCAAAAACCAGTACTTC	CASSKQGMVKNQYF
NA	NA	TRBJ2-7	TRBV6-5	TGTGCCAGCAGTTCCGGGACACGGAACTACGAGCAGTACTTC	CASSSGTRNYEQYF
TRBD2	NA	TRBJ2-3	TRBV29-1	TGCAGCGTGCCAGGGGTAGCGGGGTCAGATACGCAGTATTTT	CSVPGVAGSDTQYF
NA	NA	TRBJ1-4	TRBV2	TGTGCCAGCACCGAGAGAAGAGGTGAAAAACTGTTTTTT	CASTERRGEKLFF
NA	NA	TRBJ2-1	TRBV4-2	TGTGCCAGCAGCCAAGACTCAGGGGCCAATGAGCAGTTCTTC	CASSQDSGANEQFF
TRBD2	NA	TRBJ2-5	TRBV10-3	TGTGCCATCAGTGAGCGGGGGGGCATAGAGACCCAGTACTTC	CAISERGGIETQYF
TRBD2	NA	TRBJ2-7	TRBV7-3	TGTGCCAGCAGCTTAATGGCGGGAGCCTACGAGCAGTACTTC	CASSLMAGAYEQYF
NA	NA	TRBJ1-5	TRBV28	TGTGCCAGCAGTTTCCAGTCTTATCAGCCCCAGCATTTT	CASSFQSYQPQHF
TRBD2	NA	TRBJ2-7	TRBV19	TGTGCCAGCGGACTAGCGGGGTACTACGAGCAGTACTTC	CASGLAGYYEQYF
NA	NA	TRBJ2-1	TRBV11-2	TGTGCCAGCAGCCTCGCGGGGTTTCGGGAGCAGTTCTTC	CASSLAGFREQFF
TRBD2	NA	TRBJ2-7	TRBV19	TGTGCCAGTAGTCCGGGACTAGCGGGTTACGAGCAGTACTTC	CASSPGLAGYEQYF
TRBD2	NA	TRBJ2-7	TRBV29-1	TGCAGCGTAGGCTCCGGGGTGCCGGGACTAGGGTACGAGCAGTACTTC	CSVGSGVPGLGYEQYF
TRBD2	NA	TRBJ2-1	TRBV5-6	TGTGCCAGCACCCCTCGGGGACTAGCGGGAGGGCTACGCAATGAGCAGTTCTTC	CASTPRGLAGGLRNEQFF
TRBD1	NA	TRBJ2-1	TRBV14	TGTGCCAGCAGCCAAGCCGGGACAGGGTCTTACAATGAGCAGTTCTTC	CASSQAGTGSYNEQFF
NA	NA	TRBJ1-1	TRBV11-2	TGTGCCAGCAGCCGAGCGATGGTCCAGGGCACTGAAGCTTTCTTT	CASSRAMVQGTEAFF
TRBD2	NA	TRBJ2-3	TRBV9	TGTGCCAGCAGCGTAGGAGTTAGCGGGGGGGCAAGCACAGATACGCAGTATTTT	CASSVGVSGGASTDTQYF
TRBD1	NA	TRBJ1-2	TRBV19	TGTGCCACCCGACAGGGGGCGATGGACTATGGCTACACCTTC	CATRQGAMDYGYTF
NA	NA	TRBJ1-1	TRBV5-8	TGTGCCAGCAGCTTGTCCCCCTTGAACACTGAAGCTTTCTTT	CASSLSPLNTEAFF
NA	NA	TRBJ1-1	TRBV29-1	TGCAGCGTTGAAGATGTGGGGAGCGAAGCTTTCTTT	CSVEDVGSEAFF